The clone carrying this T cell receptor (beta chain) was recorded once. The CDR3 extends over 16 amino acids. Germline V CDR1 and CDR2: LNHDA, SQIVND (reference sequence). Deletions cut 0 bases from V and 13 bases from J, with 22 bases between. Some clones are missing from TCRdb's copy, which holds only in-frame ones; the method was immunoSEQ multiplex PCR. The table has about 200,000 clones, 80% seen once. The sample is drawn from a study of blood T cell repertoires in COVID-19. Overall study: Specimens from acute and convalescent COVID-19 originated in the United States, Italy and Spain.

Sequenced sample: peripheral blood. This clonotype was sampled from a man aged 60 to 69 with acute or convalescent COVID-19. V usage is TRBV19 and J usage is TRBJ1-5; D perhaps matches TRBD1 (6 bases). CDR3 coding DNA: TGTGCCAGTAGTATAGATTGGGGGCCGGCGAACCAGAAGCAGCATTTT. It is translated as CASSIDWGPANQKQHF.